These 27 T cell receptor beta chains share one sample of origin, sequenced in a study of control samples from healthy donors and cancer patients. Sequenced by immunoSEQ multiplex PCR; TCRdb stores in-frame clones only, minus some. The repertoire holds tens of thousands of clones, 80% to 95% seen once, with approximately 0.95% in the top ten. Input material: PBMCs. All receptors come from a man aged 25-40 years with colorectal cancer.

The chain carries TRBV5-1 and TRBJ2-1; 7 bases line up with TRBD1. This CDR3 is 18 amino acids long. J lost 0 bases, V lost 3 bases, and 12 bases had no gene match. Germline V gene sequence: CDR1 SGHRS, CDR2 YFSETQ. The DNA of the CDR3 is TGCGCCAGCAGCTCAGGTTATGACAGGGTCAACTCCTACAATGAGCAGTTCTTC. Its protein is CASSSGYDRVNSYNEQFF.

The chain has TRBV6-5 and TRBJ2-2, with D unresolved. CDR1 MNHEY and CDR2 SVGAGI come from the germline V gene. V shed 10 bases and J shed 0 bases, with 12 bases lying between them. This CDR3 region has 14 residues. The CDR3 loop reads CATRSLANTGELFF. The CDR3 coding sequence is TGTGCCACTCGCTCTCTCGCGAACACCGGGGAGCTGTTTTTT.

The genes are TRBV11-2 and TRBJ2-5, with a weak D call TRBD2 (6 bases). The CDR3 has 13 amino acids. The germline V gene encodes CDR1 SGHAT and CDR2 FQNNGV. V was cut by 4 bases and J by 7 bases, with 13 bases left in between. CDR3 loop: CASSSLREATQYF. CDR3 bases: TGTGCCAGCAGCTCCCTCAGGGAGGCGACCCAGTACTTC.

CDR3: CATSEVSGSYNEQFF. The CDR3 DNA reads as TGTGCCACCAGTGAGGTTAGTGGCTCCTACAATGAGCAGTTCTTC. J is TRBJ2-1 and V is TRBV24-1; D unresolved. This CDR3 spans 15 amino acids. Germline V gives CDR1 KGHDR, CDR2 SFDVKD. V was cut by 4 bases and J by 0 bases, with 9 bases left in between.

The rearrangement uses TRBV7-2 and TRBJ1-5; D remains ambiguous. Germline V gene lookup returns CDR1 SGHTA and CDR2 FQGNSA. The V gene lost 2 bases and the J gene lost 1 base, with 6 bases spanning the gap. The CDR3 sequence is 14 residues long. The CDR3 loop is CASSLTGSNQPQHF. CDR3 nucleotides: TGTGCCAGCAGCTTAACGGGGAGCAATCAGCCCCAGCATTTT.

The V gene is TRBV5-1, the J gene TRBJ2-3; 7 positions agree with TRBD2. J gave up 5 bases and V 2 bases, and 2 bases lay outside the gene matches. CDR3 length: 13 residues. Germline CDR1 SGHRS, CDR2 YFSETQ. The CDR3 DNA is TGCGCCAGCAGCTTCAGCGGGGAAGATACGCAGTATTTT. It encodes CASSFSGEDTQYF.

The DNA for the CDR3 is TGTGCCAGCAGCCCGTCTGTCGGGGGCGTCTCCTACGAGCAGTACTTC. Protein sequence: CASSPSVGGVSYEQYF. The V call is TRBV7-9, the J call TRBJ2-7; D could derive from TRBD1 or TRBD2 (6 bases each). V gave up 5 bases and J gave up 0 bases, with 17 bases separating them. Germline values: CDR1 SEHNR, CDR2 FQNEAQ (reference sequence). The CDR3 runs to 16 residues.

The DNA of the CDR3 is TGTGCCAGCAGGTCAGGTAAAGGAGGGGATACGCAGTATTTT. Translating it yields CASRSGKGGDTQYF. V is TRBV2 and J is TRBJ2-3, with D possibly TRBD2 on 6 matching bases. The CDR3 runs to 14 residues. Trimming left V 6 bases short and J 6 bases short, with 16 bases between. The germline V gene encodes CDR1 SNHLY and CDR2 FYNNEI.

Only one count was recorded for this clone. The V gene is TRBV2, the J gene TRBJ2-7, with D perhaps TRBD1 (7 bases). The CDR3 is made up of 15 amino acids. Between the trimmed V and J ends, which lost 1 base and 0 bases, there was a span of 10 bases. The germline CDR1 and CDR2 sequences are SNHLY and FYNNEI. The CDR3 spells CASSEVRDSSYEQYF. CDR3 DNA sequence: TGTGCCAGCAGTGAAGTGCGGGACAGCTCCTACGAGCAGTACTTC.

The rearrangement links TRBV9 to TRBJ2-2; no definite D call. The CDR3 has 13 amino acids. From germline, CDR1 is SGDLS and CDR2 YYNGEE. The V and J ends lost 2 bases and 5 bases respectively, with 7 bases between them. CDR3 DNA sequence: TGTGCCAGCAGCGTTGGTCATACCGGGGAGCTGTTTTTT. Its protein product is CASSVGHTGELFF.

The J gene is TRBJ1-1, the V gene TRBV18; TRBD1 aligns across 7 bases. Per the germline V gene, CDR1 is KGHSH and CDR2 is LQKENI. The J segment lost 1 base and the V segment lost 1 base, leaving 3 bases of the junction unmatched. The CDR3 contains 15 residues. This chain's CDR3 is CASSPLGTANTEAFF. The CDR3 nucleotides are TGTGCCAGCTCACCACTTGGGACAGCGAACACTGAAGCTTTCTTT.

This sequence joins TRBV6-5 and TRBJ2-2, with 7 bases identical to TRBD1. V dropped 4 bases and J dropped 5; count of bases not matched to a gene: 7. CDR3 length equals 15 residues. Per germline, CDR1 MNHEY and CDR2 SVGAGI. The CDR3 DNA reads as TGTGCCAGCAGTTTTCGGGACAGTCGTACCGGGGAGCTGTTTTTT. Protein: CASSFRDSRTGELFF.

The CDR3 sequence is CASSSYRSGELFF. As DNA, the CDR3 is TGTGCCAGCAGTTCGTATAGGAGCGGGGAGCTGTTTTTT. The chain carries TRBV27 and TRBJ2-2; no firm D call. The V end was cut by 4 bases, the J end by 7 bases, with 10 bases between. The germline V gene encodes CDR1 MNHEY and CDR2 SMNVEV (reference sequence). The CDR3 length is 13 residues.

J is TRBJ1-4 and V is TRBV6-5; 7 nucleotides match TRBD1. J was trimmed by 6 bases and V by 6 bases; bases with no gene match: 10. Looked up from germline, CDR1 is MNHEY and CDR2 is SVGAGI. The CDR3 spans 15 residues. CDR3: CASRRTGRFDEKLFF. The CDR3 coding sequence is TGTGCCAGCAGGAGGACAGGTCGCTTCGATGAAAAACTGTTTTTT.

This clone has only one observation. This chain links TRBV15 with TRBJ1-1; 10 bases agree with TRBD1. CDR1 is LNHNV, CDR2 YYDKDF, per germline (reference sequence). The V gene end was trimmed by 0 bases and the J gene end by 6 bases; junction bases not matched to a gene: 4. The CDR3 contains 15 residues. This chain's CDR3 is CATSRDRGQGPEAFF. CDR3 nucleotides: TGTGCCACCAGCAGAGATCGGGGACAGGGGCCTGAAGCTTTCTTT.

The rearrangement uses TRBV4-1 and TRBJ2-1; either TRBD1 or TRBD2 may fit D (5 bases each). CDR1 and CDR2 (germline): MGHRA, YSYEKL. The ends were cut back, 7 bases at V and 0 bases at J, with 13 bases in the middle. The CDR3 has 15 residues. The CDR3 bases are TGCGCCAGCACCAGGGCGGGCTTCTCCTACAATGAGCAGTTCTTC. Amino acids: CASTRAGFSYNEQFF.

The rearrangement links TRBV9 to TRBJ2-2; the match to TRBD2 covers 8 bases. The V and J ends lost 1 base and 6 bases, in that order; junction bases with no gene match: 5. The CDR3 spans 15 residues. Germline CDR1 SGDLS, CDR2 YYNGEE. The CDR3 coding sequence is TGTGCCAGCAGCGTATCTAGCGGGCTGTCCGGGGAGCTGTTTTTT. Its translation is CASSVSSGLSGELFF.

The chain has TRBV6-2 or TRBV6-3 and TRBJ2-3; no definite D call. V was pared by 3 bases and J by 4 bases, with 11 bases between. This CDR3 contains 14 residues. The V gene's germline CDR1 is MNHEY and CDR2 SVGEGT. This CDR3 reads CASSYGRAADTQYF. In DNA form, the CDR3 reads TGTGCCAGCAGTTATGGCCGGGCCGCAGATACGCAGTATTTT.

CDR3 sequence reads: CASSQDGPGDEKLFF. CDR3 nucleotides: TGCGCCAGCAGCCAAGATGGGCCGGGGGATGAAAAACTGTTTTTT. This sequence joins TRBV4-3 and TRBJ1-4; weak D call: TRBD1 (5 bases). Per the germline V gene, CDR1 is LGHNA and CDR2 is YSLEER. The CDR3 consists of 15 residues. V lost 0 bases and J 6 bases, leaving 11 bases between the germline ends.

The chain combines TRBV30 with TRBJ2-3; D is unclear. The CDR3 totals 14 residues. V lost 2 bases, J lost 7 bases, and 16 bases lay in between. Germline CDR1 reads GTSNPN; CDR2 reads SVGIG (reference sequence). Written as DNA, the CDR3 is TGTGCCTGGAGTCGGGCCGTATTCTCCCATACGCAGTATTTT. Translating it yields CAWSRAVFSHTQYF.

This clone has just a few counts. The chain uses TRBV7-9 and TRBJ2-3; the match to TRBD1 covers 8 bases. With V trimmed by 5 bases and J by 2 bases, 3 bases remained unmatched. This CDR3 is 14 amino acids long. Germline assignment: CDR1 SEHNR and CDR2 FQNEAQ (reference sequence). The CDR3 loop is CASSRTGNTDTQYF. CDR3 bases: TGTGCCAGCAGCAGGACAGGGAACACAGATACGCAGTATTTT.

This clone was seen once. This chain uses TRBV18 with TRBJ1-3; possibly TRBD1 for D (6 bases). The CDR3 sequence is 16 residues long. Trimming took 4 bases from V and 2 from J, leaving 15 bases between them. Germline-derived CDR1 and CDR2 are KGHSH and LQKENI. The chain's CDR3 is CASSLRDKVTGNTIYF. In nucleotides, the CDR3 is TGTGCCAGCTCACTCCGGGACAAGGTTACTGGAAACACCATATATTTT.

The chain's CDR3 is CAIRGQAVNTEAFF. Here the CDR3 DNA reads TGTGCCATCAGGGGACAGGCCGTTAACACTGAAGCTTTCTTT. The V and J genes are TRBV10-3 and TRBJ1-1; 8 bases agree with TRBD1. Germline CDR1 is ENHRY and CDR2 is SYGVKD. This CDR3 spans 14 amino acids. The J segment lost 2 bases and the V segment lost 6 bases, leaving 5 bases of the junction unmatched.

CDR3: CASSLLGGASSYNEQFF. The CDR3 DNA is TGTGCCAGCAGCTTGCTCGGTGGGGCCTCCTCCTACAATGAGCAGTTCTTC. J is TRBJ2-1 and V is TRBV7-2; D is possibly TRBD1 (5 bases). CDR3 size: 17 residues. V was trimmed by 3 bases and J by 0 bases, leaving 15 bases between them. Germline V CDR1 and CDR2: SGHTA, FQGNSA.

CDR3 amino acids: CASRYEGRIEAFF. In DNA form, the CDR3 reads TGTGCCAGCAGGTATGAGGGCCGCATAGAAGCTTTCTTT. The rearrangement links TRBV2 to TRBJ1-1; D gene ambiguous. CDR3 size: 13 residues. Trimming pared 6 bases from V and 8 bases from J, leaving 16 bases between. Germline CDR1 reads SNHLY; CDR2 reads FYNNEI.

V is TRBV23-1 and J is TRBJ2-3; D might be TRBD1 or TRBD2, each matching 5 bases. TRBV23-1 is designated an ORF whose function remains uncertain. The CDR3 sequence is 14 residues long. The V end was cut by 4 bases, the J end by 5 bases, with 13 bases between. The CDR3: CASSRRQGRDTQYF. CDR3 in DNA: TGCGCCAGCAGTCGGAGGCAGGGAAGAGATACGCAGTATTTT.

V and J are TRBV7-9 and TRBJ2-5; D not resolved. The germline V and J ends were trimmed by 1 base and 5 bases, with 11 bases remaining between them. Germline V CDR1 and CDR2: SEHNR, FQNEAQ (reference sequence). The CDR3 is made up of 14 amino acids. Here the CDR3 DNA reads TGTGCCAGCAGCTTAGAACACCGAAGGGAGACCCAGTACTTC. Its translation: CASSLEHRRETQYF. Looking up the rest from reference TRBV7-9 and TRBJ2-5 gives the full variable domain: DTGVSQNPRHKITKRGQNVTFRCDPISEHNRLYWYRQTLGQGPEFLTYFQNEAQLEKSRLLSDRFSAERPKGSFSTLEIQRTEQGDSAMYLCASSLEHRRETQYFGPGTRLLVL.